The rows below give T cell receptor beta chains drawn from one sample of a study of shared clonotypes between healthy human individuals. Libraries were prepared by immunoSEQ multiplex PCR; TCRdb keeps only in-frame clonotypes and omits some of them. Found here are roughly 2,300,000 clones, around 93% of them singletons; the top ten hold 0.37%. The sequencing input was naive CD4+ T cells from PBMCs. The source is a man aged 18 to 30 in good health. Some clones in this sample may be carry-over from other donors' samples. Each CDR3 is given with its conserved first and last residue. A D gene is named only where the DNA matches it firmly. Part of the rows lack a size; the others show once, few, many or a class for expanded clones.

J | V | size | D | DNA | CDR3
TRBJ2-4 | TRBV10-3 | . | . | TGTGCCATCAGACCTGGGACGGGGGAAGCGGTTCAGTACTTC | CAIRPGTGEAVQYF
TRBJ2-7 | TRBV4-1 | once | . | TGCGCCAGCAGCCAACGGTTAACAGCGGAATACGAGCAGTACTTC | CASSQRLTAEYEQYF
TRBJ1-1 | TRBV29-1 | . | . | TGCAGCGGGAGATTGGGGAACACTGAAGCTTTCTTT | CSGRLGNTEAFF
TRBJ2-7 | TRBV23-1 | . | . | TGCGCCAGCAGTCAAGTGGACTTC | CASSQVDF
TRBJ1-1 | TRBV5-1 | . | . | TGCGCCAGCAGCTTCCGGGCAGGAACGAACACTGAAGCTTTCTTT | CASSFRAGTNTEAFF
TRBJ2-7 | TRBV19 | . | TRBD1 | TGTGCCAGTAGTATGGGACAGGGAGAAGAGCAGTACTTC | CASSMGQGEEQYF
TRBJ1-2 | TRBV5-6 | . | . | TGTGCCAGCAGCTTGAGAGGAAACTATGGCTACACCTTC | CASSLRGNYGYTF
TRBJ1-3 | TRBV11-2 | . | . | TGTGCCAGCAGCTACGTCTACTCTGGAAACACCATATATTTT | CASSYVYSGNTIYF
TRBJ2-7 | TRBV6-6 | . | TRBD2 | TGTGCCGGGAGGGCTAGCGGGAGTTCCTACGAGCAGTACTTC | CAGRASGSSYEQYF
TRBJ1-1 | TRBV2 | . | . | TGTGCCAGCAGTACAGGCCAAGACACTGAAGCTTTCTTT | CASSTGQDTEAFF
TRBJ2-1 | TRBV9 | once | . | TGTGCCAGCAGCGTAGCGGGGTCCCAGAATGAGCAGTTCTTC | CASSVAGSQNEQFF
TRBJ2-1 | TRBV19 | . | TRBD2 | TGTGCCAGTAGAGATCGAGCGGGAATTTACAATGAGCAGTTCTTC | CASRDRAGIYNEQFF
TRBJ2-7 | TRBV18 | . | . | TGTGCCAGCTCATTACTAGGCGGAGAAGACGAGCAGTACTTC | CASSLLGGEDEQYF
TRBJ1-5 | TRBV6-1 | . | . | TGTGCCAGCAATATGGCGGGCAATCAGCCCCAGCATTTT | CASNMAGNQPQHF
TRBJ2-1 | TRBV27 | . | . | TGTGCCAGCAGTCTCACGCGTCGGGACTACAATGAGCAGTTCTTC | CASSLTRRDYNEQFF
TRBJ2-7 | TRBV20-1 | . | . | TGCAGTGCTAGGGACTACGAGCAGTACTTC | CSARDYEQYF
TRBJ2-7 | TRBV28 | . | TRBD1 | TGTGCCAGCAGGAGACAGGGGAATTCCTACGAGCAGTACTTC | CASRRQGNSYEQYF
TRBJ1-4 | TRBV11-2 | . | . | TGTGCCAGCAAGGAGGGAGAGGAAAAACTGTTTTTT | CASKEGEEKLFF
TRBJ1-2 | TRBV9 | . | TRBD1 | TGTGCCAGCAGCCCAAACAGGGGTACAACCTATGGCTACACCTTC | CASSPNRGTTYGYTF
TRBJ1-5 | TRBV29-1 | . | . | TGCAGCGTTGAAGGATCCAAGAATCAGCCCCAGCATTTT | CSVEGSKNQPQHF
TRBJ1-1 | TRBV11-2 | . | . | TGTGCCAGCAGCCCTTCCTCGGGAACTGAAGCTTTCTTT | CASSPSSGTEAFF
TRBJ1-5 | TRBV7-8 | once | . | TGTGCCAGCAGCCCACGGACAGTGGGCAATCAGCCCCAGCATTTT | CASSPRTVGNQPQHF
TRBJ2-7 | TRBV6-1 | . | TRBD1 | TGTGCCAGCACCGGGACAGGGGGGCACGAGCAGTACTTC | CASTGTGGHEQYF
TRBJ2-7 | TRBV5-1 | . | TRBD2 | TGCGCCAGCAGCCTTGGAGGACTAGTTGACGAGCAGTACTTC | CASSLGGLVDEQYF
TRBJ1-5 | TRBV4-3 | . | . | TGCGCCAGCAGCCAAAGGTGGAAGGGTCAGCCCCAGCATTTT | CASSQRWKGQPQHF
TRBJ1-2 | TRBV5-1 | . | . | TGCGCCAGCAGCTTTGAGGGGACCGGGGGCTATGGCTACACCTTC | CASSFEGTGGYGYTF
TRBJ1-5 | TRBV5-3 | . | . | TGTGCCAGAAGCTTGGTCGTCAGCACCCAGCATTTT | CARSLVVSTQHF
TRBJ2-6 | TRBV2 | . | . | TGTGCCAGCAGTGAAGCGCTTCGGTTCTCTGGGGCCAACGTCCTGACTTTC | CASSEALRFSGANVLTF
TRBJ2-7 | TRBV28 | . | . | TGTGCCAGCAGTTTAAGTAGGTTAGGGGTCCCCTACGAGCAGTACTTC | CASSLSRLGVPYEQYF
TRBJ1-1 | TRBV20-1 | . | . | TGCAGTGCTAGAGATGAGATGGAAGCTTTCTTT | CSARDEMEAFF